The 25 T cell receptor beta chains below come from one sample, sequenced in a study of regulatory T cells in long-lasting Graves disease. Investigators prepared the TCR beta libraries by applying iRepertoire HTBI primers and Arm-PCR of CDR3 regions. MiXCR, applied by TCRdb to the multiplex PCR reads, yields one record per CDR3 protein. The table lists 500,000 to 700,000 distinct CDR3 sequences, roughly 16% of them singletons, with under 20% in the top ten. Time point noted: newly diagnosed GD, antithyroid drugs for less than 3 months. The TCR library was made from RNA that had been extracted from PBMCs in TRIzol. The data were also submitted as part of a second study, on T cells in Graves' hyperthyroidism and ophthalmopathy.

The sample was peripheral blood mononuclear cells (PBMCs), taken at new diagnosis, from a patient treated with antithyroid drugs. The receptors here all came from a woman aged 25 to 39 with Graves disease.

This clonotype was counted ten times or more. The chain is built from TRBV10-3 and TRBJ2-2; D could derive from TRBD1 or TRBD2 (6 bases each). Germline lookup yields CDR1 ENHRY and CDR2 SYGVKD. V dropped 0 bases and J dropped 2 bases, with 10 bases sitting between them. The CDR3 is 16 amino acids. CDR3 nucleotides: TGTGCCATCAGTGAGTCCTGGGGGGCCAACACCGGGGAGCTGTTTTTT. Amino acid sequence: CAISESWGANTGELFF.

The V gene is TRBV6-1, the J gene TRBJ2-2, with 11 bases aligning to TRBD1. Trimming at V came to 7 bases and at J to 3 bases, leaving 13 bases not matched to a gene. The germline V gene has CDR1 MNHNS and CDR2 SASEGT. The CDR3 spans 18 residues. CDR3 sequence: CASTPGTGGTFDTGELFF. In DNA, the CDR3 is TGTGCCAGCACCCCCGGGACAGGGGGTACTTTTGACACCGGGGAGCTGTTTTTT.

This clonotype came up many times. The chain has TRBV28 and TRBJ2-4; 7 nucleotides line up with TRBD1. The CDR3 is made up of 19 amino acids. Germline CDR1 reads MDHEN; CDR2 reads SYDVKM. Unmatched junction bases numbered 15, after V lost 4 bases and J lost 0 bases. The DNA for the CDR3 is TGTGCCAGCAGTTCCCCAGTTCCCGACAGGGCACGAGCCAAAAACATTCAGTACTTC. This codes for CASSSPVPDRARAKNIQYF.

With regard to this clonotype: Sequence at one end of the junction differs from germline and may be a read error. This CDR3 is CASSAVSRVNTEAFF. The DNA for the CDR3 is TGTGCCAGCAGCGCCGTATCCAGGGTAAACACCGAAGCTTTCTTT. This chain links TRBV9 with TRBJ1-1; perhaps TRBD1 as D (5 bases). This CDR3 comprises 15 residues. In germline, CDR1 is SGDLS, CDR2 YYNGEE.

This clonotype appeared a few times. V gene TRBV15 combines with J gene TRBJ2-7; 7 positions agree with TRBD2. Germline V gene data show CDR1 as LNHNV and CDR2 as YYDKDF (reference sequence). Germline trimming cut 3 bases from V and 5 bases from J; bases unmatched to any gene: 13. There are 16 residues in the CDR3. CDR3 in DNA: TGTGCCACCAGCAGGGCACGTGGGAGGGCCGGCGACGAGCAGTACTTC. Translation gives CATSRARGRAGDEQYF.

In this sample, this clonotype turned up a few times. This chain links TRBV19 with TRBJ2-7; tentatively, D is TRBD2 (5 bases). Trimming cost V 1 base and J 2 bases, with 12 bases left between them. Per germline, CDR1 LNHDA and CDR2 SQIVND (reference sequence). The CDR3 totals 15 residues. CDR3 in DNA: TGTGCCAGTAGTATAGCGGGGAGCGGAACCTACGAGCAGTACTTC. As protein: CASSIAGSGTYEQYF.

On this clonotype: With a much larger clone just one base away, this may be a read error. The J gene is TRBJ2-5, the V gene TRBV7-3; tentative D call: TRBD2 (5 bases). Germline CDR1 is SGHTA and CDR2 is FQGTGA. This CDR3 has 17 residues. V was pared by 6 bases and J by 3 bases, with 23 bases between. The CDR3 spells CASSKTAVGSEEETQYF. The CDR3 nucleotides read TGTGCCAGCAGTAAGACGGCAGTGGGCTCGGAGGAAGAGACCCAGTACTTC.

This clonotype was observed many times. This chain joins TRBV10-3 and TRBJ1-5; D is unclear. The CDR3 spans 16 residues. V lost 2 bases to trimming and J lost 9 bases, with 20 bases between them. In germline, CDR1 is ENHRY, CDR2 SYGVKD. CDR3 DNA: TGTGCCATCAGTGAGGAGGGTCACACTCTCTCTAGGCCCCAGCATTTT. It encodes CAISEEGHTLSRPQHF.

This clonotype was counted ten times or more. The CDR3 coding sequence is TGCAGTGCTAGGCTAGCGGGAAGTTCAGATACGCAGTATTTT. Encoded protein: CSARLAGSSDTQYF. The chain is built from TRBV20-1 and TRBJ2-3; TRBD2 aligns across 9 bases. The CDR3 spans 14 residues. Losses at the gene ends were 3 bases for V and 4 bases for J; bases not matched to a gene: 5. The germline V gene encodes CDR1 DFQATT and CDR2 SNEGSKA (reference sequence).

This clonotype came up a few times. It is likely a read error, because the conserved phenylalanine at the end of the CDR3 is missing. The chain combines TRBV20-1 with TRBJ2-7, with 8 bases fitting TRBD2. Germline CDR1 is DFQATT and CDR2 is SNEGSKA (reference sequence). This CDR3 spans 14 amino acids. V dropped 5 bases and J dropped 5; count of bases not matched to a gene: 11. In DNA form, the CDR3 reads TGCAGTGCTCTGAGAGCGGGAGTTCATCACGAGCAGTACCTC. Its translation: CSALRAGVHHEQYL.

This clonotype was counted many times. The chain recombines TRBV2 with TRBJ2-1; D may be TRBD2 (5 bases). With 8 bases removed from V and 7 bases from J, the gap between germline ends came to 12 bases. This CDR3 spans 12 amino acids. Germline V gene data show CDR1 as SNHLY and CDR2 as FYNNEI. As DNA, the CDR3 is TGTGCCAGCGGGAGTAAGGTGAATGAGCAGTTCTTC. Its protein is CASGSKVNEQFF.

This clonotype was recorded many times. V and J are TRBV28 and TRBJ1-1, with D perhaps TRBD1 (6 bases). V was shortened by 6 bases and J by 0 bases, with 11 bases between the two germline ends. The germline V gene has CDR1 MDHEN and CDR2 SYDVKM. The length of the CDR3 is 14 residues. For the CDR3, the DNA is TGTGCCAGCAGCCTGGACAGACTGAACACTGAAGCTTTCTTT. Translated, it gives CASSLDRLNTEAFF.

The genes are TRBV6-2 or TRBV6-3 and TRBJ1-5; D gene uncertain. The V end lost 6 bases, the J end lost 5 bases, and 14 bases lay between the germline ends. This CDR3 spans 14 amino acids. Germline assignment: CDR1 MNHEY and CDR2 SVGEGT. The CDR3 protein is CASSLRLEDQPQHF. The CDR3 bases are TGTGCCAGCAGCCTTAGGTTAGAAGATCAGCCCCAGCATTTT.

Ten or more counts support this clonotype. V and J are TRBV28 and TRBJ2-5; 7 bases agree with TRBD1. V trimming: 6 bases; J trimming: 4 bases; junction bases outside the gene matches: 8. The germline V gene has CDR1 MDHEN and CDR2 SYDVKM. The CDR3 spans 14 residues. The CDR3 protein is CASRPGQVGETQYF. The CDR3 DNA follows: TGTGCCAGCAGACCTGGACAGGTGGGAGAGACCCAGTACTTC.

This clonotype was counted once. Given the absence of the conserved phenylalanine or tryptophan at the CDR3 end, a read error is likely. V gene TRBV2 combines with J gene TRBJ2-4; 10 positions agree with TRBD1. V lost 8 bases to trimming and J lost 1 base; unmatched junction nucleotides: 5. The CDR3 runs to 15 residues. CDR1 SNHLY and CDR2 FYNNEI come from the germline V gene. CDR3 nucleotide sequence: TGTGCCAGCTGTACGGACAGGGGGGCCAAAAACATTCAGTACCTC. Translation gives CASCTDRGAKNIQYL.

The V and J genes are TRBV3-1 and TRBJ1-2; 8 bases line up with TRBD1. Germline V gives CDR1 LGHDT, CDR2 YNNKEL (reference sequence). V shed 3 bases, J shed 1 base, and the junction held 7 bases outside the gene matches. The CDR3 spans 16 residues. CDR3 in DNA: TGTGCCAGCAGCCATTGGGACAGGACTATTAACTATGGCTACACCTTC. Encoded protein: CASSHWDRTINYGYTF.

Of note for this clonotype: A much larger clonotype is one base distant, so this may be a read error. CDR3 loop: CAGSVLAFSSYEQYF. CDR3 nucleotides: TGTGCCGGCAGCGTACTAGCTTTTAGCTCCTACGAGCAGTACTTC. The chain is built from TRBV11-1 and TRBJ2-7; possible D gene TRBD2, 6 bases. Per the germline V gene, CDR1 is SGHAT and CDR2 is FQDESV (reference sequence). The CDR3 sequence is 15 residues long. The whole variable domain, filled in from reference TRBV11-1 and TRBJ2-7, reads EAEVAQSPRYKITEKSQAVAFWCDPISGHATLYWYRQILGQGPELLVQFQDESVVDDSQLPKDRFSAERLKGVDSTLKIQPAELGDSAMYLCAGSVLAFSSYEQYFGPGTRLTVT.

This clonotype was picked up many times. This chain links TRBV20-1 with TRBJ1-1; tentatively, D is TRBD1 (5 bases). The CDR3 sequence is 12 residues long. In germline, CDR1 is DFQATT, CDR2 SNEGSKA (reference sequence). The V end lost 5 bases, the J end lost 10 bases, and 17 bases lay between the germline ends. CDR3: CSAPSPGDGAFF. CDR3 sequence (DNA): TGCAGTGCTCCCTCCCCTGGGGACGGAGCTTTCTTT.

This clonotype was observed at least ten times. DNA of the CDR3: TGTGCCAGCAGCTCGGGACAGGTGGGAGAGACCCAGTACTTC. It translates to CASSSGQVGETQYF. This chain connects TRBV7-9 to TRBJ2-5; 8 positions match TRBD1. CDR3 length: 14 residues. Losses at the gene ends were 4 bases for V and 4 bases for J; bases not matched to a gene: 5. CDR1 is SEHNR and CDR2 is FQNEAQ in the germline V gene (reference sequence).

The chain joins TRBV20-1 to TRBJ2-7; D tentatively reads TRBD1 or TRBD2 (6 bases each). Germline CDR1 and CDR2: DFQATT and SNEGSKA (reference sequence). The ends were cut back, 3 bases at V and 8 bases at J, with 14 bases in the middle. CDR3 size: 12 residues. The CDR3 sequence: CSASWQGRQQYF. The CDR3, as DNA: TGCAGTGCTAGTTGGCAGGGGAGGCAGCAGTACTTC.

This clonotype was seen repeatedly, ten times or more. This chain uses TRBV24-1 with TRBJ2-3; the D gene is possibly TRBD1 (6 bases). The CDR3 loop spans 16 amino acids. V lost 1 base and J lost 4, with 14 bases in between. In germline, CDR1 is KGHDR, CDR2 SFDVKD. Here the CDR3 DNA reads TGTGCCACCAGTGATTTCGGCAGGGGCGGATCAGATACGCAGTATTTT. This codes for CATSDFGRGGSDTQYF.

This clonotype was seen a few times. The rearrangement joins TRBV7-9 to TRBJ2-3; TRBD2 matches 7 bases. CDR3 size: 12 residues. The germline gives CDR1 SEHNR, CDR2 FQNEAQ (reference sequence). Unmatched junction bases numbered 3, after V lost 8 bases and J lost 4 bases. CDR3 loop: CASAAGADTQYF. The CDR3, as DNA: TGTGCCAGCGCGGCGGGGGCAGATACGCAGTATTTT.

This clonotype was recorded at least ten times. V and J are TRBV28 and TRBJ1-2, with D hard to call. The V end lost 4 bases, the J end lost 2 bases, and 11 bases lay between the germline ends. Germline V gene lookup returns CDR1 MDHEN and CDR2 SYDVKM. The CDR3 contains 14 residues. CDR3 amino acids: CASSSVTANYGYTF. The CDR3, as DNA: TGTGCCAGCAGTTCCGTAACAGCCAACTATGGCTACACCTTC.

This clonotype was seen many times. J is TRBJ2-5 and V is TRBV15; the match to TRBD1 covers 10 bases. CDR1 LNHNV and CDR2 YYDKDF come from the germline V gene (reference sequence). This CDR3 has 15 residues. Trimming removed 7 bases from V and 5 bases from J; junction bases left unmatched: 10. In DNA form, the CDR3 reads TGTGCCACCAAGACAGGGGGCCTATTCGCCGAGACCCAGTACTTC. Its translation is CATKTGGLFAETQYF.

This clonotype was counted many times. V is TRBV18 and J is TRBJ2-3; D is ambiguous. The CDR3 has 12 amino acids. Per germline, CDR1 KGHSH and CDR2 LQKENI. V was pared by 2 bases and J by 6 bases, with 6 bases between. This chain's CDR3 is CASSPFGDTQYF. The CDR3 DNA reads TGTGCCAGCTCACCATTCGGGGATACGCAGTATTTT.